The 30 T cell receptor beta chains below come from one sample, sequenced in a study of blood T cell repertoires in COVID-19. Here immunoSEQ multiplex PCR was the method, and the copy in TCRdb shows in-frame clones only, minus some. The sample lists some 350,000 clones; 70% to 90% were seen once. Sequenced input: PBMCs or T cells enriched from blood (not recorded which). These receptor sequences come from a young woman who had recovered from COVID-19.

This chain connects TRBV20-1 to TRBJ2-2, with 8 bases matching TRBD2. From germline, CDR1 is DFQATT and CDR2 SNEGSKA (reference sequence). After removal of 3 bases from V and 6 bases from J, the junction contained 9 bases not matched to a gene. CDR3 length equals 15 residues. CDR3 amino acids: CSASLAGGAPGELFF. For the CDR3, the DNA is TGCAGTGCTAGTTTGGCCGGGGGGGCCCCCGGGGAGCTGTTTTTT.

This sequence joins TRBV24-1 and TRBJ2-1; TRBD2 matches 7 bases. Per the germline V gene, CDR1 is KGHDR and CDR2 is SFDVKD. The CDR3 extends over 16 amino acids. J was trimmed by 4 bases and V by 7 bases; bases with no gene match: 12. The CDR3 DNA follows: TGTGCCACCAGCGGTGGCCGCGGGGGAAGTTACAATGAGCAGTTCTTC. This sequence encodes CATSGGRGGSYNEQFF.

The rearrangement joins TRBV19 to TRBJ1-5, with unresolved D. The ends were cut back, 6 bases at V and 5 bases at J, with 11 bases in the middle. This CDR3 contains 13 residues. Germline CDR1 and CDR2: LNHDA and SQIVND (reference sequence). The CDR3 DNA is TGTGCCAGTAGCGGAGGACCGTATCAGCCCCAGCATTTT. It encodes CASSGGPYQPQHF. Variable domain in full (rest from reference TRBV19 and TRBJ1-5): DGGITQSPKYLFRKEGQNVTLSCEQNLNHDAMYWYRQDPGQGLRLIYYSQIVNDFQKGDIAEGYSVSREKKESFPLTVTSAQKNPTAFYLCASSGGPYQPQHFGDGTRLSIL.

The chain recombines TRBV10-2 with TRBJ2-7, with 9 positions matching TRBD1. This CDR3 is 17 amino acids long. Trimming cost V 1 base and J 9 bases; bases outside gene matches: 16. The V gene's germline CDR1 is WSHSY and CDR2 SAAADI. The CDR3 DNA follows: TGCGCCAGCAGTGAGTTCGTTTGGGGGACAGGGCAGGCCGCGCAGTACTTC. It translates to CASSEFVWGTGQAAQYF.

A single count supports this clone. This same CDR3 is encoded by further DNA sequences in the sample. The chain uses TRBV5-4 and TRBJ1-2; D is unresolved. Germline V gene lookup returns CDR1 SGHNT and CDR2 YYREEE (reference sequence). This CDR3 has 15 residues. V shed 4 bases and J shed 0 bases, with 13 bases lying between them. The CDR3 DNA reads TGTGCCAGCAGCCCTCGAACGGGAGCTAACTATGGCTACACCTTC. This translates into CASSPRTGANYGYTF.

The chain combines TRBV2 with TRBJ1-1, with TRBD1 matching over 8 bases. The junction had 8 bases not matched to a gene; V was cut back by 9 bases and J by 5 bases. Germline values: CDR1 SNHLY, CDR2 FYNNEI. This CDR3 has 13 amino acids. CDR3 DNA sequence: TGTGCCAGACAGGGGGTTAGGGGGACTGAAGCTTTCTTT. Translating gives CARQGVRGTEAFF.

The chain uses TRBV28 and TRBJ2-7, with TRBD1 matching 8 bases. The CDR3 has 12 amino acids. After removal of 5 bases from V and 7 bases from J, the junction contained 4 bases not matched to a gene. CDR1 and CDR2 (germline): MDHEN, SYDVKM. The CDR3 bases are TGTGCCAGCAGTGTGGACAGGGTGGAGCAGTACTTC. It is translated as CASSVDRVEQYF. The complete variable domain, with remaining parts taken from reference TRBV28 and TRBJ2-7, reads DVKVTQSSRYLVKRTGEKVFLECVQDMDHENMFWYRQDPGLGLRLIYFSYDVKMKEKGDIPEGYSVSREKKERFSLILESASTNQTSMYLCASSVDRVEQYFGPGTRLTVT.

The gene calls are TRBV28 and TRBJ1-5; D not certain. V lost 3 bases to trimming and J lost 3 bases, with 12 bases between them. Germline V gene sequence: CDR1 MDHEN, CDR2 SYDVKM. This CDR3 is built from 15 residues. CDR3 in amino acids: CASSLPKAYNQPQHF. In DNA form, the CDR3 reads TGTGCCAGCAGTTTGCCTAAAGCCTACAATCAGCCCCAGCATTTT.

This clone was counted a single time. CDR3 DNA: TGTGCCAGTAATGGTAACGGGAGAGATACGCAGTATTTT. Residues: CASNGNGRDTQYF. The chain carries TRBV19 and TRBJ2-3; perhaps TRBD2 as D (6 bases). This CDR3 has 13 residues. The ends were cut back, 7 bases at V and 5 bases at J, with 13 bases in the middle. The germline gives CDR1 LNHDA, CDR2 SQIVND (reference sequence). The full variable domain, its missing parts supplied by reference TRBV19 and TRBJ2-3, is DGGITQSPKYLFRKEGQNVTLSCEQNLNHDAMYWYRQDPGQGLRLIYYSQIVNDFQKGDIAEGYSVSREKKESFPLTVTSAQKNPTAFYLCASNGNGRDTQYFGPGTRLTVL.

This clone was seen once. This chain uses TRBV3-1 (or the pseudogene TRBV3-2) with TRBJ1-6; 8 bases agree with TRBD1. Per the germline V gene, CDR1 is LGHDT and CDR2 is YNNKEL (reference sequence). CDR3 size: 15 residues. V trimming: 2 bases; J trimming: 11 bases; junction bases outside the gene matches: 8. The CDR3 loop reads CASSQSPGQEAPLHF. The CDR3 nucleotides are TGTGCCAGCAGCCAAAGTCCGGGACAGGAGGCACCCCTCCACTTT.

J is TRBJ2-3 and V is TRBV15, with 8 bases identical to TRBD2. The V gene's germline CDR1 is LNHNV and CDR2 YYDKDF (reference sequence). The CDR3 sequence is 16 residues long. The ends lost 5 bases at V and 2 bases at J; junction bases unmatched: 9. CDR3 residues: CATSPTRRGDTDTQYF. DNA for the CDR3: TGTGCCACCAGCCCGACGAGGCGGGGGGACACAGATACGCAGTATTTT.

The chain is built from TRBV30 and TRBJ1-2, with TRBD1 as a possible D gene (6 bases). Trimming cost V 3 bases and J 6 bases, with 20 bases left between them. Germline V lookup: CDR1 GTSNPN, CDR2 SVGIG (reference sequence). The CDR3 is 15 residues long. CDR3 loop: CAWRQKTGIGDGYTF. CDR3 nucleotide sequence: TGTGCCTGGAGACAAAAAACAGGGATTGGGGATGGCTACACCTTC. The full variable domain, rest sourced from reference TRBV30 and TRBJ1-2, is SQTIHQWPATLVQPVGSPLSLECTVEGTSNPNLYWYRQAAGRGLQLLFYSVGIGQISSEVPQNLSASRPQDRQFILSSKKLLLSDSGFYLCAWRQKTGIGDGYTFGSGTRLTVV.

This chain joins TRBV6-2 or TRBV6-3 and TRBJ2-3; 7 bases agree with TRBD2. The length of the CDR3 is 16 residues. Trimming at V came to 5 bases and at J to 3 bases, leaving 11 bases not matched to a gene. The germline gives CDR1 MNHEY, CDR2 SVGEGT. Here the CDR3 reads CASSDPGVGGTDTQYF. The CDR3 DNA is TGTGCCAGCAGTGACCCCGGGGTGGGAGGGACAGATACGCAGTATTTT.

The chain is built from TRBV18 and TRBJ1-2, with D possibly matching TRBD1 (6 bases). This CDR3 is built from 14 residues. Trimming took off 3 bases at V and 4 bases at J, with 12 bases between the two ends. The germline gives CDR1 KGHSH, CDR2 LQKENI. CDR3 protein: CASSPRGGGYGYTF. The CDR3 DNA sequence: TGTGCCAGCTCACCTCGGGGGGGCGGCTATGGCTACACCTTC.

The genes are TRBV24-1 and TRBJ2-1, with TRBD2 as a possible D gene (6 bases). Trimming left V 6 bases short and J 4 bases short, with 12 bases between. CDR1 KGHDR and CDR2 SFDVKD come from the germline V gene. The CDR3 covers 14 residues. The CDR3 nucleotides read TGTGCCACCAGTCTCGCGGCGGGGTACAATGAGCAGTTCTTC. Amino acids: CATSLAAGYNEQFF.

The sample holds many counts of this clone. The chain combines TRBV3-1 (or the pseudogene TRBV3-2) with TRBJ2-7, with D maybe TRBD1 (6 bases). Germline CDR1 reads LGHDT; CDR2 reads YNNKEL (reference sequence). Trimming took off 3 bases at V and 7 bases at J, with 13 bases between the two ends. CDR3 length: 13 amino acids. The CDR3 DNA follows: TGTGCCAGCAGCCAGTATCAGCAGGGGGAGCAGTACTTC. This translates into CASSQYQQGEQYF.

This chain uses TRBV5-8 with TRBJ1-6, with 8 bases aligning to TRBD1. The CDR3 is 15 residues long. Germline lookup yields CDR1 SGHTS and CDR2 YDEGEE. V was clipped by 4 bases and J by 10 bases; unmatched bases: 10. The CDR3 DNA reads TGTGCCAGCAGCCTATGGGGGACAGGCCGATCACCCCTCCACTTT. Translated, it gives CASSLWGTGRSPLHF.

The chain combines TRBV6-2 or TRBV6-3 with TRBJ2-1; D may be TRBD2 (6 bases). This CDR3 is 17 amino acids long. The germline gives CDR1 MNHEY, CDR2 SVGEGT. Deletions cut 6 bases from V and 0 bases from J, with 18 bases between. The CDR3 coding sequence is TGTGCCAGCAGCCTTTCCTCCGGGGGTACCTCCTACAATGAGCAGTTCTTC. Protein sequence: CASSLSSGGTSYNEQFF.

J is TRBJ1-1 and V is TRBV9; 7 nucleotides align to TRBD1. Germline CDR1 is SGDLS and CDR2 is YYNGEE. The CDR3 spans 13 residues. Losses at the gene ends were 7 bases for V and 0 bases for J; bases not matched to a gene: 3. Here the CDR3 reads CASGQGVNTEAFF. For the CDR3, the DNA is TGTGCCAGCGGCCAGGGGGTGAACACTGAAGCTTTCTTT.

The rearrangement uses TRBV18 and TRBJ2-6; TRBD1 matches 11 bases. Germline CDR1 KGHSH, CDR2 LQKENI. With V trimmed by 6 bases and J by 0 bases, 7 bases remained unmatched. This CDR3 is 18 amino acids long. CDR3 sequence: CASSIGQGASSGANVLTF. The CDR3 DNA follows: TGTGCCAGCTCTATAGGACAGGGGGCGAGCTCTGGGGCCAACGTCCTGACTTTC.

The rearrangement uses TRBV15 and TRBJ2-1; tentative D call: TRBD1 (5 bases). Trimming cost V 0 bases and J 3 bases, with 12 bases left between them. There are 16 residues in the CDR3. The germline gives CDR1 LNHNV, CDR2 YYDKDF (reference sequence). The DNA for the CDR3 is TGTGCCACCAGCAGAGATTTGGCAGGGTACTACAATGAGCAGTTCTTC. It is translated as CATSRDLAGYYNEQFF.

CDR3: CASSVDVPPSTGELFF. For the CDR3, the DNA is TGTGCCAGCAGCGTAGACGTACCCCCTAGCACCGGGGAGCTGTTTTTT. The V gene is TRBV9, the J gene TRBJ2-2; D is ambiguous. V was pared by 0 bases and J by 4 bases, with 13 bases between. The CDR3 is 16 residues long. The germline CDR1 and CDR2 sequences are SGDLS and YYNGEE.

The chain's CDR3 is CASSVGGQQETQYF. For the CDR3, the DNA is TGTGCCAGCAGCGTAGGAGGGCAGCAAGAGACCCAGTACTTC. J is TRBJ2-5 and V is TRBV9, with D possibly TRBD2 on 5 matching bases. The CDR3 has 14 residues. Deletions cut 0 bases from V and 2 bases from J, with 8 bases between. CDR1 is SGDLS and CDR2 is YYNGEE in the germline V gene. Using reference TRBV9 and TRBJ2-5 for the parts outside the CDR3, the full variable domain is DSGVTQTPKHLITATGQRVTLRCSPRSGDLSVYWYQQSLDQGLQFLIQYYNGEERAKGNILERFSAQQFPDLHSELNLSSLELGDSALYFCASSVGGQQETQYFGPGTRLLVL.

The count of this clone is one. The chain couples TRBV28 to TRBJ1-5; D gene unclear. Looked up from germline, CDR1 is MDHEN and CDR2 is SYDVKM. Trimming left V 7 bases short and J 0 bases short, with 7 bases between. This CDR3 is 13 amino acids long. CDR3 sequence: CASTYYSNQPQHF. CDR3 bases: TGTGCCAGCACCTATTATAGCAATCAGCCCCAGCATTTT.

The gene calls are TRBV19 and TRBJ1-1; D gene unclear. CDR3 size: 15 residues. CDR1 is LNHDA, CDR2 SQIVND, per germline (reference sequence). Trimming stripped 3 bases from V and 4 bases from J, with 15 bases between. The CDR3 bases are TGTGCCAGTAGTATTTTGACCGCGGGGATCACTGAAGCTTTCTTT. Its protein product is CASSILTAGITEAFF.

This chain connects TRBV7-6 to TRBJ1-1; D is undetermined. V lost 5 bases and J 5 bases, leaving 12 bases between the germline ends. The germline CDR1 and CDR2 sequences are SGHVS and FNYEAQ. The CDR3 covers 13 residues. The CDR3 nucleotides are TGTGCCAGCAGCCCTCGACGGGGAACTGAAGCTTTCTTT. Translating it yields CASSPRRGTEAFF.

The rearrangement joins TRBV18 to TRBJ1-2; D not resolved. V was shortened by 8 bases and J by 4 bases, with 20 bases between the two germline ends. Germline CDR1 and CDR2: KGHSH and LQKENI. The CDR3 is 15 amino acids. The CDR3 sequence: CASKREAARSYGYTF. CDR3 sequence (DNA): TGTGCCAGCAAACGAGAGGCCGCGCGGTCCTATGGCTACACCTTC. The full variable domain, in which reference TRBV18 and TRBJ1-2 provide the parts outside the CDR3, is NAGVMQNPRHLVRRRGQEARLRCSPMKGHSHVYWYRQLPEEGLKFMVYLQKENIIDESGMPKERFSAEFPKEGPSILRIQQVVRGDSAAYFCASKREAARSYGYTFGSGTRLTVV.

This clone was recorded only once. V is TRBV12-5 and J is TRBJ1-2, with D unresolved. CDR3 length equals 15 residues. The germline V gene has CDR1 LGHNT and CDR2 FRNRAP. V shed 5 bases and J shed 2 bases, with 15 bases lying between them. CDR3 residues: CASGAYSAENYGYTF. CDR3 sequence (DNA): TGTGCTAGTGGTGCATACTCGGCGGAAAACTATGGCTACACCTTC.

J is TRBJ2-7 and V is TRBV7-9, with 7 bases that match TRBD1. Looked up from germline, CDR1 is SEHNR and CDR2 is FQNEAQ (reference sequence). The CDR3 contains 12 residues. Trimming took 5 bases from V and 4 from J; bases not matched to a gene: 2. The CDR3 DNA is TGTGCCAGCAGCCCGACAGGGTACGAGCAGTACTTC. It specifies CASSPTGYEQYF.

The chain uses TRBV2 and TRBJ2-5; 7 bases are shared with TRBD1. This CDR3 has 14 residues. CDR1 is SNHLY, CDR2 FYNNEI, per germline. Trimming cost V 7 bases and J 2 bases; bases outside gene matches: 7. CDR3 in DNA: TGTGCCAGCACCCCAGCCAGGGGGCAAGAGACCCAGTACTTC. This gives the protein CASTPARGQETQYF.